The TCR beta chain described here comes from a study of shared clonotypes between healthy human individuals. Repertoires were generated with immunoSEQ multiplex PCR, while TCRdb's copy carries only in-frame clones and drops some. In the table there are 800,000 to 1,200,000 clones, around 78% of which are singletons. The CDR3 loop spans 13 amino acids. V dropped 5 bases and J dropped 4 bases, with 9 bases sitting between them. Germline assignment: CDR1 SGHTA and CDR2 FQGNSA. This clone was observed a handful of times. The source material was memory CD4+ T cells from PBMCs. Subset noted: CD45RA-negative fraction. The chain carries TRBV7-2 and TRBJ2-1, with D maybe TRBD2 (6 bases). The clonotype comes from a man aged 18 to 29 in good health. Some clones in this sample may be carry-over from other donors' samples. CDR3 DNA sequence: TGTGCCAGCAGCCGCCTAGCGTACAATGAGCAGTTCTTC. It codes for CASSRLAYNEQFF.